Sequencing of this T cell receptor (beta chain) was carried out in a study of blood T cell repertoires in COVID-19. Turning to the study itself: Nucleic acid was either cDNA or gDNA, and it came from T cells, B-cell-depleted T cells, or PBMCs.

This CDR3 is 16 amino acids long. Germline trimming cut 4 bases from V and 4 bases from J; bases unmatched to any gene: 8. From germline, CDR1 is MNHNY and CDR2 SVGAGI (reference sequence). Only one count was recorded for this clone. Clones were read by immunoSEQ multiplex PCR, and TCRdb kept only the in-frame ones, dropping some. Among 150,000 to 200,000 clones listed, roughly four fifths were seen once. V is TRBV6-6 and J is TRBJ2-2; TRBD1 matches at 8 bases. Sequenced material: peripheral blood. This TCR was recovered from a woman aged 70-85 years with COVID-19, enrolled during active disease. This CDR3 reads CASSSGQGGVTGELFF. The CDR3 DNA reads TGTGCCAGCAGTTCTGGACAGGGTGGGGTCACCGGGGAGCTGTTTTTT.